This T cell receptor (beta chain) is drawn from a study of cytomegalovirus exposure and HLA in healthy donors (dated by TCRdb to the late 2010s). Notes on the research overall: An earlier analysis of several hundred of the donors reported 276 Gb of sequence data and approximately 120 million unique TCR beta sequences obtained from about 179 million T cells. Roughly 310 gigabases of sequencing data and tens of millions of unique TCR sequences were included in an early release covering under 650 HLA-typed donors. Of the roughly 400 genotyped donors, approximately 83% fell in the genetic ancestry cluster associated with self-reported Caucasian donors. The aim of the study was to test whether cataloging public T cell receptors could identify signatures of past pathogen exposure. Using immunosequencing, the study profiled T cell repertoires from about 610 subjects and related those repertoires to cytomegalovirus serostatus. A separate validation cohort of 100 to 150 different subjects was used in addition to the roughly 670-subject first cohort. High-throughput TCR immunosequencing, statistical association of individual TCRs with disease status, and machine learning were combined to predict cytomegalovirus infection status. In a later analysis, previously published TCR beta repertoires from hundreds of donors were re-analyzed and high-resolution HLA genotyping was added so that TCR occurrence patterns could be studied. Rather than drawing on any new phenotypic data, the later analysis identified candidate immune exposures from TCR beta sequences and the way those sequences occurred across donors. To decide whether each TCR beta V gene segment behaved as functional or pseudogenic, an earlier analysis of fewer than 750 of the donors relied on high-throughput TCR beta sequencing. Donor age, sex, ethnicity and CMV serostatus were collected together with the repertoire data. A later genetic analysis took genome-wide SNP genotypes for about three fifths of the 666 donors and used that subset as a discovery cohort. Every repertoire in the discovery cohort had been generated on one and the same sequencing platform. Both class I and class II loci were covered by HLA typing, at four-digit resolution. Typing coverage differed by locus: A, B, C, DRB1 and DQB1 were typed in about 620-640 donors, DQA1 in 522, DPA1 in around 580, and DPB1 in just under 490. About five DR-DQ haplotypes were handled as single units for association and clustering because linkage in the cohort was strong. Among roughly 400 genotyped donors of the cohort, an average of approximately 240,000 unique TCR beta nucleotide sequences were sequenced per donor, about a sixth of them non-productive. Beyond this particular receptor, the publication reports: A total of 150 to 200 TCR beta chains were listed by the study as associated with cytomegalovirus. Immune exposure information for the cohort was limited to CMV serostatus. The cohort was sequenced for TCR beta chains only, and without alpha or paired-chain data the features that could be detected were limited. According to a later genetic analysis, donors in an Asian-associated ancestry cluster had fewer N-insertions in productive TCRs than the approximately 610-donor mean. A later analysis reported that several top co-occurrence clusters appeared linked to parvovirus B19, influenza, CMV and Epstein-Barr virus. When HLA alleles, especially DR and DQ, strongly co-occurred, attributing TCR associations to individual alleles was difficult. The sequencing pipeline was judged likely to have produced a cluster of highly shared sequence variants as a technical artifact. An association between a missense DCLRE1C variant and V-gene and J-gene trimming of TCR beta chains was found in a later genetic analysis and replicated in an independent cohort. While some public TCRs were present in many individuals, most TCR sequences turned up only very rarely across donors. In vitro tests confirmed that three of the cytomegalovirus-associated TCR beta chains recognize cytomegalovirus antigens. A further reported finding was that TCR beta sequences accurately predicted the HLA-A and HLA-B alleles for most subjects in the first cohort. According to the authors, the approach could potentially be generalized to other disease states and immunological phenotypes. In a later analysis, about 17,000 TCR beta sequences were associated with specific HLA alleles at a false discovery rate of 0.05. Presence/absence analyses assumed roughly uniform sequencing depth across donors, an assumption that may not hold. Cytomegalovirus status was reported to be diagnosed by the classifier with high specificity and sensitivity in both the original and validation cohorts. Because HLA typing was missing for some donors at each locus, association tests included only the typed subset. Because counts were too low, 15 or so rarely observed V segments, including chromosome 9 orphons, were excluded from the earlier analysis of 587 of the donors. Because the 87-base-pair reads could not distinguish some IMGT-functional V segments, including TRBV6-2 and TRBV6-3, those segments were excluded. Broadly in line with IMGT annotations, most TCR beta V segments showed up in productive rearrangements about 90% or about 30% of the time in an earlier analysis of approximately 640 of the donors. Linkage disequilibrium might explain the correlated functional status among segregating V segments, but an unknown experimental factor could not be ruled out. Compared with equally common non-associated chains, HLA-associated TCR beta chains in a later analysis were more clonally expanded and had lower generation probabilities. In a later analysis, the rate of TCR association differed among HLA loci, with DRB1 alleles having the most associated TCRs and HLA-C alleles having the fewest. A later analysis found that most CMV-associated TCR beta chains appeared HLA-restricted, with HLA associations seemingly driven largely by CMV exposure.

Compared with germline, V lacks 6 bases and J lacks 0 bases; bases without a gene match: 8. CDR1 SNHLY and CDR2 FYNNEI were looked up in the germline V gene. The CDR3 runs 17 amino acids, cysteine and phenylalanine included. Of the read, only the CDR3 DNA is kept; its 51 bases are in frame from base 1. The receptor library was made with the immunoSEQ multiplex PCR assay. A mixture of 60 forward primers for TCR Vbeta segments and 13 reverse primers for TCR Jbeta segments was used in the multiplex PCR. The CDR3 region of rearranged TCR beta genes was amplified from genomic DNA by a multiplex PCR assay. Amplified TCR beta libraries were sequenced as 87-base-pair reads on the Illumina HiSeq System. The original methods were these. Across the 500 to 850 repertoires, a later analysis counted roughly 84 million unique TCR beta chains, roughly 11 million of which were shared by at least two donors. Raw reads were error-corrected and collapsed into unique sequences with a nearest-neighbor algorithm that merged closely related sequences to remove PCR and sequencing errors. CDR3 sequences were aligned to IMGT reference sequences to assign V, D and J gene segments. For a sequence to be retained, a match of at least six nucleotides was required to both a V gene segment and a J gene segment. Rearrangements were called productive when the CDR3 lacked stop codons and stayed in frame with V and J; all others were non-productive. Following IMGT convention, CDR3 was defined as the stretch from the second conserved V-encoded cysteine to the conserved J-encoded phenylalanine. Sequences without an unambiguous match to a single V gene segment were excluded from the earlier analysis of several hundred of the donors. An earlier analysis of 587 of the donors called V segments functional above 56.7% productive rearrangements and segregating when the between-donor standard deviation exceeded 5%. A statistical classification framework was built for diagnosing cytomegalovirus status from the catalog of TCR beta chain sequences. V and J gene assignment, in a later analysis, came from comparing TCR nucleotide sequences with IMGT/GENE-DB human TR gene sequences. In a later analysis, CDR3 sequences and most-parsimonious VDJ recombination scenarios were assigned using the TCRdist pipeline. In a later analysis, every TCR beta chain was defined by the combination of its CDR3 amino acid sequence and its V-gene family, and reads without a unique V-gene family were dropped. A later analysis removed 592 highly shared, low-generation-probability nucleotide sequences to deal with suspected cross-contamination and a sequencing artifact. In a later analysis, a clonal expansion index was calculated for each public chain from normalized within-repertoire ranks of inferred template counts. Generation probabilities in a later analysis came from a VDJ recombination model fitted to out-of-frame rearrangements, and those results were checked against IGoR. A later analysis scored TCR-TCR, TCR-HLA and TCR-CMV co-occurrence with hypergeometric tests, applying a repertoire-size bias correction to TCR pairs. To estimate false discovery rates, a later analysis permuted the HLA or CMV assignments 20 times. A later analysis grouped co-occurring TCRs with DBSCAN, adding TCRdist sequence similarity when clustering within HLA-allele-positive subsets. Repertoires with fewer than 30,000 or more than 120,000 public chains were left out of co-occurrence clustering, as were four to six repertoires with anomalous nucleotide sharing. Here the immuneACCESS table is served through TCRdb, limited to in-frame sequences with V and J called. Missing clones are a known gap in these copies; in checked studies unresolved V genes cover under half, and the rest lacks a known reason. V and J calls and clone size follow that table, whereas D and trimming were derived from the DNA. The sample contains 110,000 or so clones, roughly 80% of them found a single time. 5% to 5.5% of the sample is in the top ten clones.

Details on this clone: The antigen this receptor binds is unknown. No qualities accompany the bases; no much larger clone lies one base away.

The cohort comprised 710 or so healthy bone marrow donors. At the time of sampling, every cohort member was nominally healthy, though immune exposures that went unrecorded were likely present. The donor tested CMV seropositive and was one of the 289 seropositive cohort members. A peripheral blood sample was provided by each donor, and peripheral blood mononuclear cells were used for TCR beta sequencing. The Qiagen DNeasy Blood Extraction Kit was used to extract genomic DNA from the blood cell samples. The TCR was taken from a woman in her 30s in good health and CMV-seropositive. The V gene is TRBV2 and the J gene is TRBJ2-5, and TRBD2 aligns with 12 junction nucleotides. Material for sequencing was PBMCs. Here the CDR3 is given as CASSGGLAGGHQETQYF. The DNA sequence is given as TGTGCCAGCAGCGGGGGTCTAGCGGGAGGGCACCAAGAGACCCAGTACTTC. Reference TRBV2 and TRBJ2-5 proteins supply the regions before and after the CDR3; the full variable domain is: EPEVTQTPSHQVTQMGQEVILRCVPISNHLYFYWYRQILGQKVEFLVSFYNNEISEKSEIFDDQFSVERPDGSNFTLKIRSTKLEDSAMYFCASSGGLAGGHQETQYFGPGTRLLVL.